The 7 T cell receptor beta chains reported below all come from one sample, sequenced in a study of CD8 T cells in ankylosing spondylitis. TCRdb itself ran the 5' RACE reads through MiXCR, one entry per CDR3 protein. The sample holds roughly 180,000 distinct CDR3 sequences, 10% to 15% seen once. Sample: blood, either unsorted or a sorted T cell fraction (not recorded which). Receptors were obtained from a male donor with ankylosing spondylitis or in good health (not recorded which).

The rearrangement uses TRBV12-3 or TRBV12-4 and TRBJ2-2; possibly TRBD1 for D (6 bases). Trimming took 3 bases from V and 9 from J, leaving 17 bases between them. This CDR3 is 15 amino acids long. The CDR3 DNA is TGTGCCAGCAGTTTTCCGGCAGGGGAGCACCGGGAGCTGTTTTTT. Translation gives CASSFPAGEHRELFF.

This clonotype was recorded once. This may stem from a read error, because a much larger clone lies one nucleotide away. The CDR3 reads CASSESVTLNTEELFF. DNA of the CDR3: TGCGCCAGCAGTGAGTCGGTTACCTTGAACACCGAGGAGCTGTTTTTT. The chain recombines TRBV10-2 with TRBJ2-2; D is undetermined. The CDR3 consists of 16 residues. Germline values: CDR1 WSHSY, CDR2 SAAADI.

The chain joins TRBV29-1 to TRBJ2-2; 10 bases are shared with TRBD1. Trimming cost V 3 bases and J 5 bases; bases outside gene matches: 3. Germline lookup yields CDR1 SQVTM and CDR2 ANQGSEA. The CDR3 has 14 amino acids. This CDR3 is CSVDPGQGTGELFF. The CDR3 DNA reads TGCAGCGTTGATCCGGGACAGGGGACCGGGGAGCTGTTTTTT.

This chain connects TRBV3-1 to TRBJ1-2; D unclear. This CDR3 comprises 17 residues. Germline CDR1 and CDR2: LGHDT and YNNKEL (reference sequence). Trimming took off 0 bases at V and 0 bases at J, with 14 bases between the two ends. The CDR3 DNA sequence: TGTGCCAGCAGCCAAGATCCCATGATGATAACTAACTATGGCTACACCTTC. Its protein product is CASSQDPMMITNYGYTF.

This clonotype was seen only a few times. The chain is built from TRBV3-1 and TRBJ2-7, with 10 bases lining up with TRBD1. The CDR3 extends over 17 amino acids. J lost 3 bases, V lost 0 bases, and 8 bases had no gene match. Germline V gene sequence: CDR1 LGHDT, CDR2 YNNKEL (reference sequence). The CDR3 protein is CASSQDWNRDRGYEQYF. DNA for the CDR3: TGTGCCAGCAGCCAAGATTGGAACCGGGACAGGGGCTACGAGCAGTACTTC.

The chain couples TRBV12-3 or TRBV12-4 to TRBJ2-3; 10 bases are shared with TRBD2. The CDR3 is made up of 19 amino acids. V was pared by 3 bases and J by 3 bases, with 15 bases of the junction left unmatched. As DNA, the CDR3 is TGTGCCAGCAGTTTGTCGGTTGGAGCGGGAGGGCGAGGGACAGATACGCAGTATTTT. This gives the protein CASSLSVGAGGRGTDTQYF.

This clonotype was picked up a small number of times. The CDR3 DNA sequence: TGCAGTGCTCAGAGGACTGAGGAAACCCACGAGCAGTACTTC. This sequence encodes CSAQRTEETHEQYF. This chain links TRBV20-1 with TRBJ2-7; D might be TRBD2 (5 bases). The CDR3 extends over 14 amino acids. The V end was cut by 5 bases, the J end by 5 bases, with 19 bases between. CDR1 and CDR2 from the germline V gene are DFQATT and SNEGSKA (reference sequence).